The clone carrying this TCR beta chain was recorded many times. The record originates from a study of regulatory T cells in long-lasting Graves disease. TCR beta libraries were built with iRepertoire HTBI primers and Arm-PCR of CDR3 regions. From the multiplex PCR reads, TCRdb called clonotypes with MiXCR, one entry per CDR3 protein. This sample carries around 250,000 distinct CDR3 sequences, under 20% of them seen once, and the ten largest clones take around 15%. Time point reported: newly diagnosed GD, antithyroid drugs for less than 3 months. Researchers made the TCR library from RNA that was extracted from PBMCs. Guidelines of the American Thyroid Association were used to diagnose Graves' disease. The CDR3 length is 17 residues. Per the germline V gene, CDR1 is SGHVS and CDR2 is FQNEAQ. The V and J ends lost 5 bases and 6 bases, in that order; junction bases with no gene match: 10. The sample also formed part of further work on T cells in Graves' hyperthyroidism and ophthalmopathy.

This sample comprised peripheral blood mononuclear cells (PBMCs), obtained at new diagnosis, from a patient treated with antithyroid drugs. This TCR was sampled from a young woman with Graves disease. The chain joins TRBV7-8 to TRBJ2-1; 13 bases match TRBD2. CDR3: CASSPRTSGGPPNEQFF. The CDR3 nucleotides are TGTGCCAGCAGCCCCAGGACTAGCGGGGGACCCCCCAATGAGCAGTTCTTC.